The text below deals with one T cell receptor (beta chain). The antigen remains unidentified. Repertoires were generated with immunoSEQ multiplex PCR, while TCRdb's copy carries only in-frame clones and drops some. In the table there are about a million clones, over 75% of which are singletons. The source of the sample is a study of shared clonotypes between healthy human individuals. Findings and limits, study-wide: Shared clonotypes: 4.5% to 5% naive CD4, roughly 3.5% naive CD8, less than 2.5% memory CD4, approximately 0.41% memory CD8.

Donors were healthy HIV-negative adults without recently reported acute infections or vaccinations. The sample was memory CD4+ T cells sorted from blood. The subset was: CD45RA-negative fraction. The source is a man younger than 30 in good health.

The DNA for the CDR3 is TGCGCCAGCAGCCACGGACAGGGTGGTGGGGAGACCCAGTACTTC. Its translation: CASSHGQGGGETQYF. The V call is TRBV5-1, the J call TRBJ2-5, with 8 bases fitting TRBD1. The CDR3 contains 15 residues. Germline V CDR1 and CDR2: SGHRS, YFSETQ. The V and J ends lost 4 bases and 5 bases, in that order; junction bases with no gene match: 10.